The sequence of this T cell receptor beta chain was determined in a study of T cell repertoires in cytomegalovirus infection. MiXCR, run by TCRdb on the reads, gives a single entry per CDR3 protein. This table holds about a million distinct CDR3 sequences, under 40% found once. This clonotype was recorded at least ten times. Its antigen is not identified. The specimen comprised cultured CD8+ T cells from PBMCs, sampled from culture after CMV antigen stimulation. The sequence was collected from a human donor in good health (CMV status not recorded). Some clones in this sample may be carry-over from other donors' samples.

DNA for the CDR3: TGTGCCAGCAGGCGGACAGGGGGCGAATACGACGAGCAGTACTTC. It yields the protein CASRRTGGEYDEQYF. The V gene is TRBV7-6, the J gene TRBJ2-7; 11 bases are shared with TRBD1. Germline V gene sequence: CDR1 SGHVS, CDR2 FNYEAQ. CDR3 length equals 15 residues. The V gene end was trimmed by 6 bases and the J gene end by 5 bases; junction bases not matched to a gene: 9. The full variable domain, in which reference TRBV7-6 and TRBJ2-7 provide the parts outside the CDR3, is GAGVSQSPRYKVTKRGQDVALRCDPISGHVSLYWYRQALGQGPEFLTYFNYEAQQDKSGLPNDRFSAERPEGSISTLTIQRTEQRDSAMYRCASRRTGGEYDEQYFGPGTRLTVT.